The text below deals with one T cell receptor (beta chain). Its antigen is unknown. The data derive from a study of T cell responses to AZD1222 COVID-19 vaccine. On the study more broadly: Pooled samples include second doses given at about 4 or 12 weeks.

Study results and caveats: Spike-wide vaccine-associated CD4 TCRs dominated at 160-218 and 743-854. Targeting of unmutated variant regions was reportedly seen in nearly half of spike-specific TCRs. Spike-specific TCR breadth and depth grew following two AZD1222 doses.

Libraries were prepared by immunoSEQ multiplex PCR; TCRdb keeps only in-frame clonotypes and omits some of them. The repertoire consists of approximately 140,000 clones, with around 88% occurring once and the leading ten covering about 16%. Germline CDR1 and CDR2: SGHTA and FQGTGA. The CDR3 is 15 residues long. Germline trimming cut 4 bases from V and 7 bases from J; bases unmatched to any gene: 8. The sample here was peripheral blood, taken on day 0 of AZD1222 vaccination. The chain recombines TRBV7-3 with TRBJ2-2; 8 positions agree with TRBD2. The source is an adult in good health. The CDR3 nucleotides read TGTGCCAGCAGCTCCTCGGGGGGGCTTATCGGGGAGCTGTTTTTT. This codes for CASSSSGGLIGELFF. The variable domain in full, with the rest retrieved from reference TRBV7-3 and TRBJ2-2, is GAGVSQTPSNKVTEKGKYVELRCDPISGHTALYWYRQSLGQGPEFLIYFQGTGAADDSGLPNDRFFAVRPEGSVSTLKIQRTERGDSAVYLCASSSSGGLIGELFFGEGSRLTVL.